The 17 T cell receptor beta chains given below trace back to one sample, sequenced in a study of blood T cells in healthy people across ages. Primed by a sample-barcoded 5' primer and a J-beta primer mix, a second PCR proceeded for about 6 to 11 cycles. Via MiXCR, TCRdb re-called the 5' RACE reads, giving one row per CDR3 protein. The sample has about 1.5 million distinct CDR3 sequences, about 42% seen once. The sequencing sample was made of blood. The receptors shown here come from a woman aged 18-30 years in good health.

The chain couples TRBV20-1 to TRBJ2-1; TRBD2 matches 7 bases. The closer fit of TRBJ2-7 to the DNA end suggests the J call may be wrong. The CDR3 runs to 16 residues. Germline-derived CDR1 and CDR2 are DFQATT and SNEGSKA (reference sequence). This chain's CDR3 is CSASVLGGSSYNEQYF. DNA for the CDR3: TGCAGTGCTAGTGTCTTGGGGGGGAGCTCCTACAATGAGCAGTACTTC.

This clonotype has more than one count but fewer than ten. The CDR3 region has the DNA TGTGCCAGCAGTCCGGGGGGGGGAAGAGATACGCAGTATTTT. Encoded protein: CASSPGGGRDTQYF. The chain has TRBV27 and TRBJ2-3; 8 bases match TRBD2. The trim removed 5 bases at V and 5 bases at J, leaving 6 bases unmatched. This CDR3 spans 14 amino acids. Germline loops: CDR1 MNHEY, CDR2 SMNVEV (reference sequence).

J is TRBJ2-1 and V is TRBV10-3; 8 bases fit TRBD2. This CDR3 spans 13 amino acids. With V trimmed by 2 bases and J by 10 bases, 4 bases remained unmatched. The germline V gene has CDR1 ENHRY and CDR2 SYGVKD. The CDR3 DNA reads TGTGCCATCAGTGAGACTCCGGGGGGGGAGCAGTTCTTC. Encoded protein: CAISETPGGEQFF.

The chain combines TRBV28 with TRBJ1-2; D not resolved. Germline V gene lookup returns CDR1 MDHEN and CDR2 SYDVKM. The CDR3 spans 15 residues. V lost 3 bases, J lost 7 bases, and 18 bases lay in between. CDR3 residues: CASSFPDFLRGGYTF. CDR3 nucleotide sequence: TGTGCCAGCAGTTTTCCGGACTTTCTTCGGGGTGGCTACACCTTC.

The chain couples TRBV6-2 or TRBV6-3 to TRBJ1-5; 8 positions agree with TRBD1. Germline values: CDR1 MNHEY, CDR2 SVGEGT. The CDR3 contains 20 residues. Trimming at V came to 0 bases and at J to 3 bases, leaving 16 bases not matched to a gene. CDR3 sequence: CASSYSIRQGPGPTNQPQHF. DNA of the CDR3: TGTGCCAGCAGTTACTCGATAAGACAGGGGCCAGGACCTACCAATCAGCCCCAGCATTTT.

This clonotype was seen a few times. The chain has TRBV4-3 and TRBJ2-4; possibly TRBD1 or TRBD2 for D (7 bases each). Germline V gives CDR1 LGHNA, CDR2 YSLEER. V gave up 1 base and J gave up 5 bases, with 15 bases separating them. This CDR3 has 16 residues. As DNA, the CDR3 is TGCGCCAGCAGCCAAGCTAGCGGAGGGGGCCAAAACATTCAGTACTTC. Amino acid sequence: CASSQASGGGQNIQYF.

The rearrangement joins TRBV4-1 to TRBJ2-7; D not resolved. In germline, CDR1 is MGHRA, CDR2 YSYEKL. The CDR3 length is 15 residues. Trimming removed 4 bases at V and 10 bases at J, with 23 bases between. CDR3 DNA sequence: TGCGCCAGCAGCCCAGCCCTTGTCCCTGGGAACATCCAGTACTTC. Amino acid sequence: CASSPALVPGNIQYF.

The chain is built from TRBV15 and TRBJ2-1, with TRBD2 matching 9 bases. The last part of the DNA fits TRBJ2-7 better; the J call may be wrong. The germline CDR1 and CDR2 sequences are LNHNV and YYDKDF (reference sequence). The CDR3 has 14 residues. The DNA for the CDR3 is TGTGCCACCAGCGAGGGACTAGCCTACAATGAGCAGTACTTC. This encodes CATSEGLAYNEQYF.

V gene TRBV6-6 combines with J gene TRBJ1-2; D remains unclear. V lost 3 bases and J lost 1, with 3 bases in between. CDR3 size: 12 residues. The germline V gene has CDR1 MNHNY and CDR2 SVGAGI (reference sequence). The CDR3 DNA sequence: TGTGCCAGCAGTTATAATAACTATGGCTACACCTTC. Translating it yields CASSYNNYGYTF.

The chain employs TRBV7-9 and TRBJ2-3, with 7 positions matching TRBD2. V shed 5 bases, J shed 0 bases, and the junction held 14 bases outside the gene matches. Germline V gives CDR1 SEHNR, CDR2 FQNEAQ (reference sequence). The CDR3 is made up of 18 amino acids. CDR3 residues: CASSPRQDSGSSTDTQYF. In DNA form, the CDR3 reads TGTGCCAGCAGCCCCCGTCAAGATAGCGGGTCTAGCACAGATACGCAGTATTTT.

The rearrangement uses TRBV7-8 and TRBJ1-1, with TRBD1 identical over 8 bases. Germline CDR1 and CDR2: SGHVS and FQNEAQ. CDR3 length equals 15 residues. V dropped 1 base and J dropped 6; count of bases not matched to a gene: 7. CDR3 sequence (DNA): TGTGCCAGCAGCTTAGTTCAGGGGGCGTTCGCTGAAGCTTTCTTT. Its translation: CASSLVQGAFAEAFF.

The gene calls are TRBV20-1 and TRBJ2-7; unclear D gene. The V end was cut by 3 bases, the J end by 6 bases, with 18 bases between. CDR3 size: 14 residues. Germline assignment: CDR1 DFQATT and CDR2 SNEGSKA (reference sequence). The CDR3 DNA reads TGCAGTGCTAGTTCTTATAGGGCGACCAGCGAGCAGTACTTC. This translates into CSASSYRATSEQYF.

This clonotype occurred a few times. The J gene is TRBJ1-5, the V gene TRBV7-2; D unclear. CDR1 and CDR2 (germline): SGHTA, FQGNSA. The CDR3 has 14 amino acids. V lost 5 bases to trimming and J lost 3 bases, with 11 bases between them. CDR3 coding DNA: TGTGCCAGCAGCCTAGGACTAACCAATCAGCCCCAGCATTTT. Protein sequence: CASSLGLTNQPQHF.

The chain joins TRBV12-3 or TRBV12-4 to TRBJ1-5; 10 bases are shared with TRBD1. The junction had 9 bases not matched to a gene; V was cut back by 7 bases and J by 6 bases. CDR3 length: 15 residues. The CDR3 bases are TGTGCCAGCACTTGGGGGACAGGGGATGGTCAGCCCCAGCATTTT. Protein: CASTWGTGDGQPQHF.

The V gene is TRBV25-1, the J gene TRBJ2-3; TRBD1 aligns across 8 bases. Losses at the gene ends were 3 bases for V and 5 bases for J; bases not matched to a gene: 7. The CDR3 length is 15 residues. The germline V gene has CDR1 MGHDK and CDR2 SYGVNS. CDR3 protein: CASSDPRGPGDTQYF. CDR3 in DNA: TGTGCCAGCAGTGACCCCAGGGGGCCGGGAGATACGCAGTATTTT.

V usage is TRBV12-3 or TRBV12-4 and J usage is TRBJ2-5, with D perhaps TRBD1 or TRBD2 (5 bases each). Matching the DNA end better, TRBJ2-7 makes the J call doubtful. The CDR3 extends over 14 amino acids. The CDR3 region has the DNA TGTGCCAGCAGTTCTCCGGGACCGGTATACGAGCAGTACTTC. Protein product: CASSSPGPVYEQYF.

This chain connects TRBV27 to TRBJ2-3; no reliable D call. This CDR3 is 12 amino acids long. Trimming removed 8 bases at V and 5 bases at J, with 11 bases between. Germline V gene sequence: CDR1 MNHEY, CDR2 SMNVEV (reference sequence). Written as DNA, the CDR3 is TGTGCCAGCCCTACGGTTGGAGATACGCAGTATTTT. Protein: CASPTVGDTQYF.